Described below is a single TCR beta chain sequence and its context. Its antigen remains unknown. The V end lost 5 bases, the J end lost 11 bases, and 25 bases lay between the germline ends. The CDR3 contains 16 residues. Germline CDR1 is SNHLY and CDR2 is FYNNEI. This record comes from a study of human T cells and chemical hapten exposure. Overall study: TCR yields per sample varied, mainly owing to small pooled library volume differences. General study findings and limits: TCRs whose frequency exceeded 1 in 1000 remained the same following DPC sensitization.

The library attached unique molecular identifiers to individual cDNA molecules. Original processing methods: Sample TCR totals centred on a median of approximately 96,000, ranging about 20,000 to 750,000. TCRdb analysed the 5' RACE reads with MiXCR anew, one entry per CDR3 protein. The V and J calls follow TCRdb's processing rather than the paper's. The sample holds around 100,000 distinct CDR3 sequences, approximately 20% seen once. Total RNA extraction was carried out from unfractionated whole blood. This clonotype was sampled from a human donor in good health. The J gene is TRBJ1-5, the V gene TRBV2, with D possibly being TRBD1 (6 bases). DNA for the CDR3: TGTGCCAGCAGTCCCGAAATTGGGGGACACGGTATGGCCCAGCATTTT. It codes for CASSPEIGGHGMAQHF.